This T cell receptor beta chain was found in a study of post-analysis software for immune sequencing data. About the research overall: The disease courses covered relapsing-remitting, secondary progressive and progressive-relapsing multiple sclerosis.

Points on this clonotype: Its antigen is not known.

The authors incorporated unique molecular identifiers into the TCR beta cDNA libraries. The T cell input of about 0.85 to 10 million gave roughly 460,000 cDNA molecules. TCRdb passed the PCR reads through MiXCR, listing each CDR3 protein once. Among some 690,000 distinct CDR3 sequences listed, roughly three fifths were seen once. The V end lost 1 base, the J end lost 13 bases, and 17 bases lay between the germline ends. Germline V CDR1 and CDR2: SEHNR, FQNEAQ (reference sequence). The CDR3 extends over 14 amino acids. Study-wide points: Relative to controls, patients had 4 or 5 TRBV segments at higher frequency, with TRBV5-6, TRBV5-1 and TRBV20-1 among these. Normalized Chao1 diversity was significantly lower in multiple sclerosis patients than in controls. With F measure, samples from one preparation batch clustered together strongly.

Sequenced: blood. V usage is TRBV7-9 and J usage is TRBJ2-1; no reliable D call. The source is a girl aged 2 to 9 with multiple sclerosis. The CDR3 reads CASSLVDGQETQFF. CDR3 DNA sequence: TGTGCCAGCAGCTTAGTGGACGGCCAAGAGACCCAGTTCTTC.